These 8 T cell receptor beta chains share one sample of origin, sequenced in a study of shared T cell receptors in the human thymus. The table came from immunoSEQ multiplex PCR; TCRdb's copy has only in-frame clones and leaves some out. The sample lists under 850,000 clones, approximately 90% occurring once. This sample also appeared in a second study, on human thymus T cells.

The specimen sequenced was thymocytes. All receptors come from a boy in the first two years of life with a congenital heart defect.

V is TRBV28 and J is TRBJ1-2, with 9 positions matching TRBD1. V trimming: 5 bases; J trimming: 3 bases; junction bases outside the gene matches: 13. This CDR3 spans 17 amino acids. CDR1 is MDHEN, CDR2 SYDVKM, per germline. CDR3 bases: TGTGCCAGCAGTAGACACCGGACAGGGGTTAGCTACTATGGCTACACCTTC. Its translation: CASSRHRTGVSYYGYTF.

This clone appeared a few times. CDR3 in amino acids: CASSFEAFF. The CDR3 nucleotides read TGTGCCAGCAGCTTTGAAGCTTTCTTT. The rearrangement uses TRBV25-1 and TRBJ1-1; no clear D. Germline V gene lookup returns CDR1 MGHDK and CDR2 SYGVNS. This CDR3 region has 9 residues. V lost 6 bases and J lost 7, with 3 bases in between. The full variable domain, completed using reference TRBV25-1 and TRBJ1-1, is EADIYQTPRYLVIGTGKKITLECSQTMGHDKMYWYQQDPGMELHLIHYSYGVNSTEKGDLSSESTVSRIRTEHFPLTLESARPSHTSQYLCASSFEAFFGQGTRLTVV.

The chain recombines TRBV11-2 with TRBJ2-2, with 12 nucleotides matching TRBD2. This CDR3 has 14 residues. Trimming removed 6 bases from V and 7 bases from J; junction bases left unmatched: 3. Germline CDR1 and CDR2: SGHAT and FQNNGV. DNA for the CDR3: TGTGCCAGCAGGGTGGGACTAGCGGGCGGGGAGCTGTTTTTT. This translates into CASRVGLAGGELFF.

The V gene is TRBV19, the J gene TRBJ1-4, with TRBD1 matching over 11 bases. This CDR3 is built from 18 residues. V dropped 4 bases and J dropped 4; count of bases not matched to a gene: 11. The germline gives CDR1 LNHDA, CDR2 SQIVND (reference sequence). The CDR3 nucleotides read TGTGCCAGTAGTAAGCGGACAGGGGGCTTGGGAGGTAATGAAAAACTGTTTTTT. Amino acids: CASSKRTGGLGGNEKLFF.

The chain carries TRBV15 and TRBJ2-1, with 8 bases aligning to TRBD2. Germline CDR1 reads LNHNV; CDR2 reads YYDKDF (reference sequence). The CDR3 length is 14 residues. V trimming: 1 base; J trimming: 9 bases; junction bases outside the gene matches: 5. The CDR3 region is CATSRGPSGPEQFF. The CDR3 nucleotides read TGTGCCACCAGCAGAGGGCCTAGCGGGCCTGAGCAGTTCTTC.

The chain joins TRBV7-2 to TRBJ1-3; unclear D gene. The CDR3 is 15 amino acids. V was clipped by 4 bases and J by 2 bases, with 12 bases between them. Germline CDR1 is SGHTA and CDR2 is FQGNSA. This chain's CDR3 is CASSSDPTPGNTIYF. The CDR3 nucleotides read TGTGCCAGCAGCTCTGACCCGACACCTGGAAACACCATATATTTT.

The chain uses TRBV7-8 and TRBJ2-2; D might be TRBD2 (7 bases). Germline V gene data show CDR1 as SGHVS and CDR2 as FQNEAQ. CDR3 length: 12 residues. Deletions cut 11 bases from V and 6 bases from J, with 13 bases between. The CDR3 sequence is CAGGGAAGELFF. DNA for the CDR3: TGTGCCGGAGGGGGGGCCGCCGGGGAGCTGTTTTTT.

Here the CDR3 DNA reads TGTGCCACCAGTCCCGGGATTAGCGGACCCACAGATACGCAGTATTTT. Translated, it gives CATSPGISGPTDTQYF. This chain uses TRBV15 with TRBJ2-3; tentative D call: TRBD2 (6 bases). Germline lookup yields CDR1 LNHNV and CDR2 YYDKDF (reference sequence). This CDR3 has 16 residues. Deletions cut 6 bases from V and 2 bases from J, with 18 bases between.